The source of this T cell receptor (beta chain) is a study of shared clonotypes between healthy human individuals. An assay was performed, and its level was deep. Evenly divided among several immunoSEQ plates was the genomic DNA of each subset. Here immunoSEQ multiplex PCR was the method, and the copy in TCRdb shows in-frame clones only, minus some. The sample records some 2.1 million clones, about 95% being singletons. V lost 0 bases to trimming and J lost 6 bases; unmatched junction nucleotides: 7. The germline gives CDR1 MDHEN, CDR2 SYDVKM. The CDR3 extends over 15 amino acids. The naive CD8 population came from CD45RO-negative cells selected for CCR7, without terminally differentiated effector memory CD45RA+ cells.

The TCR sequence derives from a man aged 18 to 30 in good health. The sample consisted of naive CD8+ T cells sorted from blood. This chain uses TRBV28 with TRBJ1-1; 7 nucleotides match TRBD1. The CDR3 DNA sequence: TGTGCCAGCAGTTTATGGGGAAACAGGGGTCCTGAAGCTTTCTTT. Its translation: CASSLWGNRGPEAFF.